This T cell receptor beta chain is drawn from a study of Ad26.COV2.S vaccination and SARS-CoV-2 variants. Treatment reported: 19 received Ad26.COV2.S at low or high dose, single or two shots; roughly five received placebo; per-sample allocation not given. Sampling happened 63 days after the first vaccine or placebo injection. The CDR3 spans 16 residues. Per germline, CDR1 LNHDA and CDR2 SQIVND (reference sequence). The V segment lost 5 bases and the J segment 3 bases; nucleotides outside the gene matches: 10. Measured with immunoSEQ multiplex PCR; TCRdb has only the in-frame clones, and not every one. Found here are under 500,000 clones, around 93% of them singletons; the top ten hold less than 2%.

This chain connects TRBV19 to TRBJ2-3, with TRBD2 matching over 8 bases. Sequenced material: peripheral blood, taken in a trial of Ad26.COV2.S vaccine versus placebo. The receptor comes from a person aged 18-65 years who received the Ad26.COV2.S COVID-19 vaccine or a placebo. The CDR3 here is CASSPRTSRGTDTQYF. The CDR3, as DNA: TGTGCCAGTAGTCCCAGGACTAGCCGGGGGACAGATACGCAGTATTTT.